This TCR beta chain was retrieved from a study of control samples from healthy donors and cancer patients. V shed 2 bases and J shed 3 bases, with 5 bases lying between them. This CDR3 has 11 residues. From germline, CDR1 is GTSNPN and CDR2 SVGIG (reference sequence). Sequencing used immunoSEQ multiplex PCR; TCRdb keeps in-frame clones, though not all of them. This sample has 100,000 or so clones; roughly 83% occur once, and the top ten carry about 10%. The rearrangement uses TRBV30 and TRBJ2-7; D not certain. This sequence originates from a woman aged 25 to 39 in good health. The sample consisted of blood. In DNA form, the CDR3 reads TGTGCCTGGAGTCTTTTCTACGAGCAGTACTTC. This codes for CAWSLFYEQYF.